The rows below give T cell receptor beta chains drawn from one sample of a study of glioma-infiltrating T cells. TCRdb redid the calling of the multiplex PCR reads with MiXCR, one entry per CDR3 protein. The sample lists 90,000 or so distinct CDR3 sequences; roughly 37% were seen once. Input material: glioma tissue, nonneoplastic brain tissue, or PBMCs (not recorded which). The receptors here all came from a human donor with low-grade glioma or glioblastoma, undergoing nonglioma brain surgery, or in good health (not recorded which). Both conserved end residues are part of each CDR3. A D gene is named only where the DNA matches it firmly. Part of the rows lack a size; the others show once, few, many or a class for expanded clones.

TGTGCCAGCTCACCACCGCGCGGGGTCTATAATTCAGGAGCCCTCCACTTT	CASSPPRGVYNSGALHF	-	TRBV18	TRBJ1-6	many
TGTGCCAGCAGCCTTATAGCGGGAGGGGATGACAATGAGCAGTTCTTC	CASSLIAGGDDNEQFF	TRBD2	TRBV7-2	TRBJ2-1	few
TGCAGCGTTGAAGATCTCCCAGGGGGGAACACTAAAGCTTTCTTT	CSVEDLPGGNTKAFF	TRBD1	TRBV29-1	TRBJ1-1	-
TGTGCCAGCAGTTCGCACAGCTCTGGGGCCAACGTCCTGACTTTC	CASSSHSSGANVLTF	-	TRBV27	TRBJ2-6	many
TGCGCCAGCAGCGCCGGGACTGTATCCTACGAGCAGTACTTC	CASSAGTVSYEQYF	-	TRBV5-1	TRBJ2-7	few
TGTGCCAGCGGCTCAGGGGGTGGTAAGATTGAGCAGTTCTTC	CASGSGGGKIEQFF	TRBD1	TRBV6-8	TRBJ2-1	-
TGCAGTGCTAGAGATCGACAGGTCAATCAGCCCCAGCATTTT	CSARDRQVNQPQHF	-	TRBV20-1	TRBJ1-5	many
TGCAGCGTCCTACTTGGGAGAAACACCGGGGAGCTGTTTTTT	CSVLLGRNTGELFF	-	TRBV29-1	TRBJ2-2	few
TGCGCCAGCAGTCCAGAGGGAGGATACAATGCGCAGGTCTTC	CASSPEGGYNAQVF	-	TRBV4-1	TRBJ2-1	-
TGTGCCAGCATCAAGACTAGCGGACATGGAGAGACCCAGTACTTC	CASIKTSGHGETQYF	TRBD2	TRBV2	TRBJ2-5	-
TGTGCCAGCAGCTTCGGATTCGAAAAAGAGACCCAGTACTTC	CASSFGFEKETQYF	-	TRBV5-5	TRBJ2-5	many
TGTGCCAGCAGTTACTCGACGTTTGGGTCCCAAGAGACCCAGTACTTC	CASSYSTFGSQETQYF	-	TRBV6-5	TRBJ2-5	many
TGTGCCAGAGGGGGAAACTATGGCTACACCTTC	CARGGNYGYTF	-	TRBV6-1	TRBJ1-2	once
TGCAGTGCCAGCAGTGGGGACAGGGAAGGGGAGACCCAGTACTTC	CSASSGDREGETQYF	TRBD1	TRBV20-1	TRBJ2-5	few
TGTGCCAGCTTCGGACGCGGTCAGTCCTACGAGCAGTACTTC	CASFGRGQSYEQYF	-	TRBV7-8	TRBJ2-7	many
TGTGCCAGCAGTTTTGGGGAGTCCTCCGAAAAACTGTTTTTT	CASSFGESSEKLFF	-	TRBV6-1	TRBJ1-4	-
TGCAGCGTACGGGACAGAGCGAGTGATTCGCCCCTCCACTTT	CSVRDRASDSPLHF	TRBD1	TRBV29-1	TRBJ1-6	-
TGTGCCAGCAGCTTTAGCACAGATACGCAGTATTTT	CASSFSTDTQYF	-	TRBV7-2	TRBJ2-3	many
TGTGCCAGCAGCCAAGAGACAGGGGCCGGGTTGACCCAGTACTTC	CASSQETGAGLTQYF	TRBD1	TRBV3-1	TRBJ2-5	many
TGTGCCAGCTCACCAATTAGCGGGGCCCAAGAGACCCAGTACTTC	CASSPISGAQETQYF	TRBD2	TRBV18	TRBJ2-5	many
TGTGCCAGCAGCTTGGGTTTAGCGGGGGAAACCACAGATACGCAGTATTTT	CASSLGLAGETTDTQYF	TRBD2	TRBV7-9	TRBJ2-3	many
TGTGCCAGCATCCCTGCCATTCCCTCTGGCTACCCCTTC	CASIPAIPSGYPF	-	TRBV5-4	TRBJ1-2	-
TGTGCCAGTAGTATAGGGGGGCAGGGGAACACTGAAGCTTTCTTT	CASSIGGQGNTEAFF	-	TRBV19	TRBJ1-1	many
TGCGCCAGCAGCCCGGGACACGGGAACACTGAAGCTTTCTTT	CASSPGHGNTEAFF	-	TRBV5-1	TRBJ1-1	many
TGTGCCAGCAGCTTAGATCCAGGGGGAGCCGAGCAGTACTTC	CASSLDPGGAEQYF	TRBD1	TRBV11-2	TRBJ2-7	many
TGTGCCAGCAGCCGTGGTCGGGACGCCGCAGATACGCAGTATTTC	CASSRGRDAADTQYF	-	TRBV7-9	TRBJ2-3	once
TGTGCCAGCGCCTTTATGTACACAGATACGCAGTATTTT	CASAFMYTDTQYF	-	TRBV12-3/TRBV12-4	TRBJ2-3	many